The 27 T cell receptor beta chains in this list originate from one sample, sequenced in a study of alternative splicing in chronic myeloid leukemia remission. About the research overall: Trial remission samples were taken at major or complete molecular response, at 12 or 24 months.

Poly-A-selected mRNA from about 1,000 ng total RNA formed the libraries. Using the bulk RNA-seq reads, TCRdb records one entry per CDR3 protein without DNA. In the table there are roughly 110 distinct CDR3 sequences, 95% to 98% of which are singletons. The sequencing here drew on PBMCs or total blood leukocytes (not recorded which), taken during remission. The receptor source for this set is an adult with chronic myeloid leukemia.

The chain is built from TRBV30 and TRBJ1-2. Looked up from germline, CDR1 is GTSNPN and CDR2 is SVGIG (reference sequence). The CDR3 contains 14 residues. Here the CDR3 reads CAWSVGGGYYGYTF.

The V call is TRBV11-2, the J call TRBJ2-5. Germline V gene lookup returns CDR1 SGHAT and CDR2 FQNNGV. The CDR3 totals 11 residues. CDR3 in amino acids: CASSYEETQYF.

The CDR3: CASSPETAFSGNTIYF. V gene TRBV9 combines with J gene TRBJ1-3. The CDR3 spans 16 residues. In germline, CDR1 is SGDLS, CDR2 YYNGEE.

The chain employs TRBV6-2 or TRBV6-3 and TRBJ1-1. CDR1 and CDR2 (germline): MNHEY, SVGEGT. The CDR3 length is 13 residues. The chain's CDR3 is CASSYETVTEAFF.

V gene TRBV6-1 combines with J gene TRBJ2-3; there is no DNA to check the TCRdb D call of TRBD2. CDR3 length: 15 residues. Looked up from germline, CDR1 is MNHNS and CDR2 is SASEGT. CDR3 sequence: CASRVLGGAVDTQYF.

The genes are TRBV18 and TRBJ2-1; TCRdb calls TRBD1, which cannot be checked without DNA. Germline-derived CDR1 and CDR2 are KGHSH and LQKENI. This CDR3 is 14 amino acids long. Here the CDR3 reads CASSPDRGYNEQFF.

The chain links TRBV12-3 or TRBV12-4 to TRBJ2-7; TCRdb picks TRBD1, but there is no DNA to check that call. This CDR3 has 13 amino acids. CDR3 sequence reads: CASKKQGAYEQYF.

The chain is built from TRBV29-1 and TRBJ1-1; TCRdb lists TRBD1, though no DNA is available to test this call. Germline V lookup: CDR1 SQVTM, CDR2 ANQGSEA. The CDR3 runs 14 residues. CDR3 protein: CSVELGTGGFEAFF.

This clonotype is a singleton in its sample. The J gene is TRBJ2-1, the V gene TRBV20-1; the D gene TCRdb calls, TRBD2, cannot be checked with no DNA. The CDR3 extends over 12 amino acids. Germline V CDR1 and CDR2: DFQATT, SNEGSKA (reference sequence). The CDR3 loop reads CSARDSGSGLFF.

The chain uses TRBV30 and TRBJ2-7; TCRdb reports TRBD2, a call that lacks DNA to check it against. Germline values: CDR1 GTSNPN, CDR2 SVGIG (reference sequence). The CDR3 length is 14 residues. The CDR3 loop reads CAWSGGQGTYEQYF.

The rearrangement links TRBV19 to TRBJ2-3; lacking DNA, the TRBD2 call made by TCRdb goes unchecked. The CDR3 contains 14 residues. In germline, CDR1 is LNHDA, CDR2 SQIVND (reference sequence). This CDR3 reads CASSIDGEGDTQYF.

This chain links TRBV5-6 with TRBJ1-2. CDR1 SGHDT and CDR2 YYEEEE come from the germline V gene. This CDR3 region has 16 residues. The CDR3 region is CASSSRIYRAVMSNTF.

The V call is TRBV12-3 or TRBV12-4, the J call TRBJ2-5; the D gene TCRdb calls, TRBD2, cannot be checked with no DNA. CDR3 length equals 16 residues. The CDR3 loop reads CASSFDSGGARETQYF.

V and J are TRBV5-1 and TRBJ1-6. This CDR3 spans 15 amino acids. From germline, CDR1 is SGHRS and CDR2 YFSETQ. The CDR3 here is CASSLEGSPEAPLHF.

This clonotype has a single count. The CDR3 sequence: CASSHLTSGSEQYF. This chain links TRBV6-6 with TRBJ2-7; with no DNA, the TCRdb D assignment of TRBD2 cannot be verified. Germline V gene sequence: CDR1 MNHNY, CDR2 SVGAGI (reference sequence). This CDR3 is 14 amino acids long.

The gene calls are TRBV7-6 and TRBJ2-7; TCRdb outputs TRBD2, but without DNA this stays unchecked. There are 17 residues in the CDR3. CDR1 is SGHVS, CDR2 FNYEAQ, per germline. CDR3 amino acids: CARSYTTSRTQAYEQYF.

In this sample, this clonotype turned up once. The chain joins TRBV7-9 to TRBJ2-7; TCRdb names TRBD1, which stays unverified in the absence of DNA. The CDR3 contains 13 residues. Germline lookup yields CDR1 SEHNR and CDR2 FQNEAQ (reference sequence). CDR3 protein: CASNRGDSYEQYF.

The chain couples TRBV30 to TRBJ1-1. Germline V gene data show CDR1 as GTSNPN and CDR2 as SVGIG (reference sequence). The CDR3 sequence is 11 residues long. CDR3: CAWSVRGENFF.

The chain couples TRBV9 to TRBJ2-1; the D call of TRBD2 rests on TCRdb alone, since no DNA is present to check it. CDR3 length equals 17 residues. Germline CDR1 reads SGDLS; CDR2 reads YYNGEE. CDR3 protein: CASSVTPRTSAYNEQFF.

This rearrangement joins TRBV7-3 to TRBJ2-1; as DNA is missing, the TRBD2 call by TCRdb cannot be tested. CDR3 length equals 12 residues. Germline CDR1 reads SGHTA; CDR2 reads FQGTGA. The CDR3 region is CASSFIGDEQFF.

The sample holds one count of this clonotype. This rearrangement joins TRBV7-2 to TRBJ2-3; as DNA is missing, the TRBD2 call by TCRdb cannot be tested. The CDR3 is 15 residues long. The germline CDR1 and CDR2 sequences are SGHTA and FQGNSA. This CDR3 is CASSLSSSGVDTQYF.

This clonotype was detected only once. The chain links TRBV30 to TRBJ2-3; without DNA, the TCRdb call of TRBD1 cannot be checked. CDR1 and CDR2 from the germline V gene are GTSNPN and SVGIG (reference sequence). The CDR3 covers 14 residues. The chain's CDR3 is CAWTGTGGTDTQYF.

The CDR3 sequence: CASSFASGGTGELFF. V and J are TRBV12-3 or TRBV12-4 and TRBJ2-2; the TCRdb D gene call, TRBD2, has no DNA to confirm it. This CDR3 contains 15 residues.

V usage is TRBV12-3 or TRBV12-4 and J usage is TRBJ1-5. CDR3 size: 13 residues. CDR3 sequence reads: CASSFSGNQPQHF.

This sequence joins TRBV12-5 and TRBJ2-5. Germline values: CDR1 LGHNT, CDR2 FRNRAP. There are 11 residues in the CDR3. CDR3 sequence: CASGLLETQYF.

The rearrangement uses TRBV6-1 and TRBJ2-7. Germline V gives CDR1 MNHNS, CDR2 SASEGT. The CDR3 is 13 amino acids. The chain's CDR3 is CASWHPPDYEQYF.

The chain has TRBV7-6 and TRBJ1-2. The CDR3 extends over 14 amino acids. The germline V gene has CDR1 SGHVS and CDR2 FNYEAQ. The CDR3 region is CASSLGGGPYGYTF.